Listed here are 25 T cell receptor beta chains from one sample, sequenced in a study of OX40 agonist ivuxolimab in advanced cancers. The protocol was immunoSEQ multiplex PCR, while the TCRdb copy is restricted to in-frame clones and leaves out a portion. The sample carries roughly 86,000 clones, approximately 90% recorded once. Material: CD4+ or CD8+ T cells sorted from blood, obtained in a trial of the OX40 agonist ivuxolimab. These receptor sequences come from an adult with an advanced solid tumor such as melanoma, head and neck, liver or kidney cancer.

This CDR3 reads CASSLYGGQGGDEQYF. As DNA, the CDR3 is TGTGCCAGCAGTCTCTATGGGGGACAGGGTGGAGACGAGCAGTACTTC. This sequence joins TRBV28 and TRBJ2-7, with 9 positions matching TRBD1. This CDR3 spans 16 amino acids. Germline CDR1 MDHEN, CDR2 SYDVKM. Trimming cost V 5 bases and J 5 bases; bases outside gene matches: 13.

CDR3 loop: CASMASSGNEQFF. The CDR3 nucleotides read TGTGCCAGCATGGCGTCCTCTGGCAATGAGCAGTTCTTC. The J gene is TRBJ2-1, the V gene TRBV2; D call uncertain. This CDR3 comprises 13 residues. The germline gives CDR1 SNHLY, CDR2 FYNNEI. With 7 bases removed from V and 6 bases from J, the gap between germline ends came to 13 bases.

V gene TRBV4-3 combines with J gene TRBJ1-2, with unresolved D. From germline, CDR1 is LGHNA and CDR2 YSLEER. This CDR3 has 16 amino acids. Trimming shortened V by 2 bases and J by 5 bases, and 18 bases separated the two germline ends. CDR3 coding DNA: TGCGCCAGCAGCCAACTCGAGGGAGGGCGGTGGTATGGCTACACCTTC. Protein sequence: CASSQLEGGRWYGYTF.

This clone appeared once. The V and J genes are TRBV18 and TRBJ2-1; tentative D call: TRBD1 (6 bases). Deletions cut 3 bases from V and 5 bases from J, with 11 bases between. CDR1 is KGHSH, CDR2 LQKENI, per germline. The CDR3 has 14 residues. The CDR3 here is CASSPTRTDNEQFF. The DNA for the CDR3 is TGTGCCAGCTCACCTACCCGGACAGACAATGAGCAGTTCTTC. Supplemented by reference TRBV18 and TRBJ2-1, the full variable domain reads NAGVMQNPRHLVRRRGQEARLRCSPMKGHSHVYWYRQLPEEGLKFMVYLQKENIIDESGMPKERFSAEFPKEGPSILRIQQVVRGDSAAYFCASSPTRTDNEQFFGPGTRLTVL.

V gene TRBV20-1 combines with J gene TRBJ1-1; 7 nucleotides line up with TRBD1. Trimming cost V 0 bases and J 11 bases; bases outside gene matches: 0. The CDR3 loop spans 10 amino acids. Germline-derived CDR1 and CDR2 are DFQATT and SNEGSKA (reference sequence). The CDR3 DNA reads TGCAGTGCTAGAGACAGGGGGGCTTTCTTT. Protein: CSARDRGAFF.

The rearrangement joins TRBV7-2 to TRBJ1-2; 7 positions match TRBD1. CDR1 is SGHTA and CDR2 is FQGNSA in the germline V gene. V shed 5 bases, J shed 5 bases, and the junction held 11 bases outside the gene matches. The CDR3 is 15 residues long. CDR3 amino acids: CASSPYGDREYGYTF. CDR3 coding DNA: TGTGCCAGCAGCCCATACGGGGACAGAGAATATGGCTACACCTTC.

CDR3 sequence: CASSQGSGMDEQYF. The CDR3 DNA reads TGTGCCAGCAGTCAGGGGTCTGGTATGGACGAGCAGTACTTC. The chain couples TRBV7-2 to TRBJ2-7; tentative D call: TRBD1 (6 bases). The CDR3 extends over 14 amino acids. The V gene's germline CDR1 is SGHTA and CDR2 FQGNSA. Trimming took off 6 bases at V and 5 bases at J, with 17 bases between the two ends.

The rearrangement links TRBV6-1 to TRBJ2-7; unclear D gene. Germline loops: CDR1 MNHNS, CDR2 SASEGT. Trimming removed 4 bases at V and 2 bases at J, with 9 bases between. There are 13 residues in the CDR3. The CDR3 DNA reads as TGTGCCAGCAGTGTGAGTCAGGCCTACGAGCAGTACTTC. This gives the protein CASSVSQAYEQYF.

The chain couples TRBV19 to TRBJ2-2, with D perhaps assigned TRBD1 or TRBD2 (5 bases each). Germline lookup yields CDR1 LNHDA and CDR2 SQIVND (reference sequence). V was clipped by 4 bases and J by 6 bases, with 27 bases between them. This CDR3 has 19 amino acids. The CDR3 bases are TGTGCCAGTAGTAATTCCCCGACCCCAGGGACGGCCCGTCCCGGGGAGCTGTTTTTT. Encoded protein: CASSNSPTPGTARPGELFF.

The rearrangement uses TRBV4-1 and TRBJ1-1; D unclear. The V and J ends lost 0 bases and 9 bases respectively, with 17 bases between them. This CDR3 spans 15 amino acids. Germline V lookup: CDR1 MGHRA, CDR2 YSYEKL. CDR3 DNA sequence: TGCGCCAGCAGCCAAGATCCCGGGCGAGATACCAAAGCTTTCTTT. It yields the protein CASSQDPGRDTKAFF.

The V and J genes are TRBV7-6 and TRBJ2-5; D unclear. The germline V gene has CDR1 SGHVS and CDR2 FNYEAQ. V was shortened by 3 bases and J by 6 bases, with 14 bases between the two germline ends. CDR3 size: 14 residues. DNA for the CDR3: TGTGCCAGCAGCTTCCTGATGGGTGGACAGACCCAGTACTTC. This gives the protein CASSFLMGGQTQYF. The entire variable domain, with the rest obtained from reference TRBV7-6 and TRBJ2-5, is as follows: GAGVSQSPRYKVTKRGQDVALRCDPISGHVSLYWYRQALGQGPEFLTYFNYEAQQDKSGLPNDRFSAERPEGSISTLTIQRTEQRDSAMYRCASSFLMGGQTQYFGPGTRLLVL.

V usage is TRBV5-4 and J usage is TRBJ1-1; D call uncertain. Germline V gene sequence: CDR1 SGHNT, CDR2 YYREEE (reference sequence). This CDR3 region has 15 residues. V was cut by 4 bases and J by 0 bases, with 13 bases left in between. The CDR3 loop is CASSPTTAMNTEAFF. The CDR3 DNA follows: TGTGCCAGCAGCCCCACGACGGCTATGAACACTGAAGCTTTCTTT.

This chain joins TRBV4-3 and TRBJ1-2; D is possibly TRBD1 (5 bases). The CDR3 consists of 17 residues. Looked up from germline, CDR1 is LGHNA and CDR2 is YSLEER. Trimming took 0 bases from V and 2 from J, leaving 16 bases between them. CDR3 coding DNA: TGCGCCAGCAGCCAAGATCTCAGGGTAGGACGGAACTATGGCTACACCTTC. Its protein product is CASSQDLRVGRNYGYTF.

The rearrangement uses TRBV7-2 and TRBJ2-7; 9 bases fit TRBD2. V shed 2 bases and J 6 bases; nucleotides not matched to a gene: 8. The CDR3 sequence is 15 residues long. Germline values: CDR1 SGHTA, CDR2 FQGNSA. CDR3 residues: CASSLLRGRVGEQYF. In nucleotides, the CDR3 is TGTGCCAGCAGCTTATTGCGCGGGAGGGTCGGCGAGCAGTACTTC.

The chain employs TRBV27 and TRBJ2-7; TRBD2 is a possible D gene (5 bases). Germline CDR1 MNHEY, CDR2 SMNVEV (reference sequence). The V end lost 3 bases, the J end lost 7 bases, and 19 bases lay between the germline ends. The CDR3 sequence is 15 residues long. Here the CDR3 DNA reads TGTGCCAGCAGTTTGTACCCGGGGTCTAGAGGTGAGCAGTACTTC. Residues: CASSLYPGSRGEQYF.

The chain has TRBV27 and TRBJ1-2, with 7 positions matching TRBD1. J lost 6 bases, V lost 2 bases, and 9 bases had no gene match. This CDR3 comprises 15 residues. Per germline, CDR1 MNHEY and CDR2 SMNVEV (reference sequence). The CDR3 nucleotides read TGTGCCAGCAGTTTAACCTACATGGGACAGAATGGCTACACCTTC. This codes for CASSLTYMGQNGYTF.

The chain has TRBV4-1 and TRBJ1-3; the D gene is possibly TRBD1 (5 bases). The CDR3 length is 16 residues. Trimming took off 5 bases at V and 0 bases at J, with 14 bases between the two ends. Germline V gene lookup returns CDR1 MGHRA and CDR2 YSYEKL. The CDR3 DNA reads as TGCGCCAGCAGCGGGACGGCTTCGATCTCTGGAAACACCATATATTTT. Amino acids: CASSGTASISGNTIYF.

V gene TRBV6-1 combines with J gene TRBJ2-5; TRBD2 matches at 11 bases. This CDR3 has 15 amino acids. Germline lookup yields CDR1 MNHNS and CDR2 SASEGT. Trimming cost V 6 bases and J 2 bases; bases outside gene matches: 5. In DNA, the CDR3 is TGTGCCAGCAGGGGACTAGCGGCGAGTCAAGAGACCCAGTACTTC. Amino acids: CASRGLAASQETQYF.

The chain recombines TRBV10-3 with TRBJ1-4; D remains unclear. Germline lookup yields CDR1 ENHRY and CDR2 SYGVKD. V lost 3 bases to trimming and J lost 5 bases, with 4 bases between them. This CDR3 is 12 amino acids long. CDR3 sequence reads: CAISEINEKLFF. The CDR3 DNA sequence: TGTGCCATCAGTGAAATCAATGAAAAACTGTTTTTT.

The DNA for the CDR3 is TGTGCCAGCAGCTTGGCCCCGGGCCCCGCTGAGCAGTTCTTC. It specifies CASSLAPGPAEQFF. The chain is built from TRBV5-6 and TRBJ2-1, with D uncertain. Germline-derived CDR1 and CDR2 are SGHDT and YYEEEE. The CDR3 totals 14 residues. V was cut by 0 bases and J by 9 bases, with 13 bases left in between. Drawing the rest from reference TRBV5-6 and TRBJ2-1, the complete variable domain is DAGVTQSPTHLIKTRGQQVTLRCSPKSGHDTVSWYQQALGQGPQFIFQYYEEEERQRGNFPDRFSGHQFPNYSSELNVNALLLGDSALYLCASSLAPGPAEQFFGPGTRLTVL.

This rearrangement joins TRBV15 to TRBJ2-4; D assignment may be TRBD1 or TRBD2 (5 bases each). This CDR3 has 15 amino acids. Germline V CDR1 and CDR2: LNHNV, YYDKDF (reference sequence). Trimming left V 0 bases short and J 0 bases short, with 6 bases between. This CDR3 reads CATSREGEAKNIQYF. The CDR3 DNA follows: TGTGCCACCAGCAGAGAGGGGGAAGCCAAAAACATTCAGTACTTC.

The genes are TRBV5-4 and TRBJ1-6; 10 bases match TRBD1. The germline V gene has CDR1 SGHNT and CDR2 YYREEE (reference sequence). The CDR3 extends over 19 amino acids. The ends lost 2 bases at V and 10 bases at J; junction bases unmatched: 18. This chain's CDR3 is CASSLGELGTGDTKSPLHF. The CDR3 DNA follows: TGTGCCAGCAGCTTAGGGGAGTTGGGGACAGGGGATACAAAATCACCCCTCCACTTT.

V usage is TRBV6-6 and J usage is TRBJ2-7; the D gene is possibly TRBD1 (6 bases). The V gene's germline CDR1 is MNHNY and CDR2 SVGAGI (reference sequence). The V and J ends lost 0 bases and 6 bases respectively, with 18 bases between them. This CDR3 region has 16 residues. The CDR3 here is CASSYSQTGGAAEQYF. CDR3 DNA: TGTGCCAGCAGTTACTCCCAGACAGGTGGGGCTGCCGAGCAGTACTTC.

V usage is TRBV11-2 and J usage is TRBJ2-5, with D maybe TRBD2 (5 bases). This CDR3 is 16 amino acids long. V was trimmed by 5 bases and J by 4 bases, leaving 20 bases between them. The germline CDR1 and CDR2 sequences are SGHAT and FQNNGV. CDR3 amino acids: CASSPSGSRSGETQYF. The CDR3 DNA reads TGTGCCAGCAGCCCCAGCGGTAGCAGGAGTGGAGAGACCCAGTACTTC.

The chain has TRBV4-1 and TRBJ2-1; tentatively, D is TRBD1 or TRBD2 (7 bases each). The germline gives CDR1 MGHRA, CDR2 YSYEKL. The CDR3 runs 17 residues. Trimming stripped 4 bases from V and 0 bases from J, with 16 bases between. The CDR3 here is CASSPGGARSSYNEQFF. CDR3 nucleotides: TGCGCCAGCAGCCCAGGGGGGGCGAGAAGCTCCTACAATGAGCAGTTCTTC.